Presented here are 30 T cell receptor beta chains from one specimen sequenced in a study of blood T cell repertoires in COVID-19. The method was immunoSEQ multiplex PCR; TCRdb's version includes in-frame clones alone and lacks a portion of them. The data show 60,000 to 65,000 clones, more than 70% seen once. Sequencing input: peripheral blood. The receptors stem from a man in his sixties with COVID-19, enrolled during active disease.

This clone was counted a single time. The chain couples TRBV6-6 to TRBJ1-2, with 8 positions matching TRBD1. The junction had 16 bases not matched to a gene; V was cut back by 5 bases and J by 8 bases. This CDR3 contains 16 residues. Per germline, CDR1 MNHNY and CDR2 SVGAGI (reference sequence). The CDR3 coding sequence is TGTGCCAGCAGTACCGGGACAGGTCAAGCTTTGGGAGGCTACACCTTC. Amino acids: CASSTGTGQALGGYTF.

This clone was recorded once. The rearrangement links TRBV11-3 to TRBJ2-7; 8 nucleotides match TRBD2. V was pared by 0 bases and J by 0 bases, with 1 base of the junction left unmatched. Germline values: CDR1 SGHNT, CDR2 YENEEA. CDR3 size: 15 residues. The CDR3 reads CASSLDGTSSYEQYF. DNA of the CDR3: TGTGCCAGCAGCTTAGACGGGACTAGCTCCTACGAGCAGTACTTC.

V usage is TRBV19 and J usage is TRBJ1-5; 8 nucleotides line up with TRBD1. In germline, CDR1 is LNHDA, CDR2 SQIVND (reference sequence). Unmatched junction bases numbered 1, after V lost 4 bases and J lost 5 bases. CDR3 length: 13 residues. CDR3 amino acids: CASSTDRDQPQHF. In nucleotides, the CDR3 is TGTGCCAGTAGTACGGACAGGGATCAGCCCCAGCATTTT. The full variable domain, its missing parts supplied by reference TRBV19 and TRBJ1-5, is DGGITQSPKYLFRKEGQNVTLSCEQNLNHDAMYWYRQDPGQGLRLIYYSQIVNDFQKGDIAEGYSVSREKKESFPLTVTSAQKNPTAFYLCASSTDRDQPQHFGDGTRLSIL.

V usage is TRBV2 and J usage is TRBJ2-7; D is ambiguous. Germline V lookup: CDR1 SNHLY, CDR2 FYNNEI. The CDR3 contains 14 residues. The V gene lost 3 bases and the J gene lost 1 base, with 10 bases spanning the gap. This CDR3 is CASSDARPSYEQYF. The CDR3 region has the DNA TGTGCCAGCAGTGACGCCAGGCCTTCCTACGAGCAGTACTTC. The complete variable domain, with remaining parts taken from reference TRBV2 and TRBJ2-7, reads EPEVTQTPSHQVTQMGQEVILRCVPISNHLYFYWYRQILGQKVEFLVSFYNNEISEKSEIFDDQFSVERPDGSNFTLKIRSTKLEDSAMYFCASSDARPSYEQYFGPGTRLTVT.

The gene calls are TRBV3-1 (or the pseudogene TRBV3-2) and TRBJ1-2, with 8 bases matching TRBD1. The junction had 5 bases not matched to a gene; V was cut back by 0 bases and J by 5 bases. The length of the CDR3 is 15 residues. Germline V lookup: CDR1 LGHDT, CDR2 YNNKEL (reference sequence). In nucleotides, the CDR3 is TGTGCCAGCAGCCAAGATTTGTACAGGGGGTATGGCTACACCTTC. This encodes CASSQDLYRGYGYTF.

The CDR3 DNA sequence: TGTGCCATCAGTGTACAGGGTAACGAGCAGTACTTC. Protein product: CAISVQGNEQYF. The rearrangement links TRBV10-3 to TRBJ2-7, with D possibly matching TRBD1 (6 bases). The CDR3 extends over 12 amino acids. Trimming took off 4 bases at V and 5 bases at J, with 9 bases between the two ends. CDR1 and CDR2 (germline): ENHRY, SYGVKD.

V usage is TRBV6-1 and J usage is TRBJ1-2; TRBD1 matches 7 bases. Per germline, CDR1 MNHNS and CDR2 SASEGT. The CDR3 spans 15 residues. J lost 3 bases, V lost 1 base, and 5 bases had no gene match. The CDR3 nucleotides read TGTGCCAGCAGTGAAGGCGGGACAGTTTACTATGGCTACACCTTC. This encodes CASSEGGTVYYGYTF.

This sequence joins TRBV6-5 and TRBJ2-5; 8 bases agree with TRBD1. CDR3 size: 15 residues. V dropped 3 bases and J dropped 5; count of bases not matched to a gene: 8. Germline CDR1 and CDR2: MNHEY and SVGAGI. In nucleotides, the CDR3 is TGTGCCAGCAGTTATTCAGGGGGCGATTTTGAGACCCAGTACTTC. Protein product: CASSYSGGDFETQYF.

The chain employs TRBV28 and TRBJ2-1; TRBD1 matches 7 bases. CDR3 length: 16 residues. After removal of 4 bases from V and 3 bases from J, the junction contained 9 bases not matched to a gene. The germline V gene encodes CDR1 MDHEN and CDR2 SYDVKM. This CDR3 reads CASSYTPGQIYNEQFF. The CDR3 coding sequence is TGTGCCAGCAGTTATACCCCGGGACAGATCTACAATGAGCAGTTCTTC.

The CDR3 is CASSFLETQYF. Here the CDR3 DNA reads TGTGCCAGCAGCTTTCTGGAGACCCAGTACTTC. The rearrangement uses TRBV7-6 and TRBJ2-5; D is uncertain. Per the germline V gene, CDR1 is SGHVS and CDR2 is FNYEAQ. This CDR3 spans 11 amino acids. V was clipped by 3 bases and J by 5 bases, with 4 bases between them.

This clone was seen a handful of times. The chain is built from TRBV19 and TRBJ1-1; TRBD1 is a possible D gene (5 bases). Germline CDR1 is LNHDA and CDR2 is SQIVND (reference sequence). This CDR3 region has 14 residues. With 5 bases removed from V and 0 bases from J, the gap between germline ends came to 10 bases. The CDR3, as DNA: TGTGCCAGTAGTCGGACATCCTTGAACACTGAAGCTTTCTTT. Amino acid sequence: CASSRTSLNTEAFF.

This clone came up a few times. The rearrangement links TRBV6-5 to TRBJ2-7, with 8 bases identical to TRBD1. Looked up from germline, CDR1 is MNHEY and CDR2 is SVGAGI. This CDR3 has 14 residues. V shed 6 bases, J shed 5 bases, and the junction held 9 bases outside the gene matches. The CDR3, as DNA: TGTGCCAGCAGGGAGGGACAGGAATTTGACGAGCAGTACTTC. Its protein product is CASREGQEFDEQYF.

CDR3 nucleotides: TGTGCCAGCAGCCAAGAACGGTCGTCGCCCCAGCATTTT. Protein: CASSQERSSPQHF. The rearrangement links TRBV3-1 (or the pseudogene TRBV3-2) to TRBJ1-5; D remains ambiguous. Trimming stripped 0 bases from V and 9 bases from J, with 9 bases between. Germline lookup yields CDR1 LGHDT and CDR2 YNNKEL (reference sequence). CDR3 length equals 13 residues.

This rearrangement joins TRBV5-1 to TRBJ2-5; 9 nucleotides agree with TRBD1. After removal of 4 bases from V and 4 bases from J, the junction contained 8 bases not matched to a gene. In germline, CDR1 is SGHRS, CDR2 YFSETQ. The CDR3 loop spans 15 amino acids. CDR3: CASSTGGQGRETQYF. The DNA of the CDR3 is TGCGCCAGCAGCACTGGGGGACAGGGAAGAGAGACCCAGTACTTC. Looking up the rest from reference TRBV5-1 and TRBJ2-5 gives the full variable domain: KAGVTQTPRYLIKTRGQQVTLSCSPISGHRSVSWYQQTPGQGLQFLFEYFSETQRNKGNFPGRFSGRQFSNSRSEMNVSTLELGDSALYLCASSTGGQGRETQYFGPGTRLLVL.

J is TRBJ1-6 and V is TRBV7-9, with 7 positions matching TRBD1. The junction had 5 bases not matched to a gene; V was cut back by 2 bases and J by 10 bases. Germline V CDR1 and CDR2: SEHNR, FQNEAQ (reference sequence). The CDR3 consists of 14 residues. The CDR3 DNA follows: TGTGCCAGCAGCTTACCCAGGGGGGCATCACCCCTCCACTTT. The encoded protein is CASSLPRGASPLHF. The complete variable domain, with remaining parts taken from reference TRBV7-9 and TRBJ1-6, reads DTGVSQNPRHKITKRGQNVTFRCDPISEHNRLYWYRQTLGQGPEFLTYFQNEAQLEKSRLLSDRFSAERPKGSFSTLEIQRTEQGDSAMYLCASSLPRGASPLHFGNGTRLTVT.

The chain carries TRBV18 and TRBJ2-7; D remains ambiguous. The CDR3 runs 13 residues. V was trimmed by 3 bases and J by 4 bases, leaving 10 bases between them. Germline assignment: CDR1 KGHSH and CDR2 LQKENI. In nucleotides, the CDR3 is TGTGCCAGCTCACCGGCAGGCGCATACGAGCAGTACTTC. This codes for CASSPAGAYEQYF.

The rearrangement links TRBV24-1 to TRBJ2-3; TRBD1 matches 9 bases. After removal of 5 bases from V and 6 bases from J, the junction contained 8 bases not matched to a gene. The CDR3 has 15 amino acids. CDR1 KGHDR and CDR2 SFDVKD come from the germline V gene. The CDR3 region is CATSGTGQGWDTQYF. Written as DNA, the CDR3 is TGTGCCACCAGTGGGACGGGACAGGGATGGGATACGCAGTATTTT.

The V gene is TRBV19, the J gene TRBJ1-1, with D possibly TRBD1 on 6 matching bases. V was clipped by 3 bases and J by 4 bases, with 15 bases between them. Germline loops: CDR1 LNHDA, CDR2 SQIVND (reference sequence). The CDR3 has 15 amino acids. The CDR3 region has the DNA TGTGCCAGTAGTATCGTCTTAGGGGGGGTCACTGAAGCTTTCTTT. Its translation: CASSIVLGGVTEAFF.

V usage is TRBV4-1 and J usage is TRBJ2-3; 7 nucleotides agree with TRBD2. Germline lookup yields CDR1 MGHRA and CDR2 YSYEKL. The CDR3 sequence is 16 residues long. Losses at the gene ends were 0 bases for V and 1 base for J; bases not matched to a gene: 4. The CDR3 nucleotides read TGCGCCAGCAGCCAAGAGGGGAGGGGAGGCACAGATACGCAGTATTTT. Protein product: CASSQEGRGGTDTQYF.

The rearrangement joins TRBV9 to TRBJ2-3; TRBD2 agrees at 9 bases. Germline V CDR1 and CDR2: SGDLS, YYNGEE. After removal of 4 bases from V and 2 bases from J, the junction contained 11 bases not matched to a gene. The CDR3 has 17 amino acids. CDR3 bases: TGTGCCAGCAGCACAGGTTACGCGGGGGGGCTCACAGATACGCAGTATTTT. Translating it yields CASSTGYAGGLTDTQYF.

V gene TRBV11-3 combines with J gene TRBJ2-1; possibly TRBD1 for D (5 bases). This CDR3 region has 14 residues. The V and J ends lost 6 bases and 1 base respectively, with 10 bases between them. In germline, CDR1 is SGHNT, CDR2 YENEEA. Here the CDR3 DNA reads TGTGCCAGCAGTTCTCAGGGTTCCTACAATGAGCAGTTCTTC. It translates to CASSSQGSYNEQFF.

V is TRBV5-1 and J is TRBJ1-1; D uncertain. The CDR3 covers 14 residues. The germline V and J ends were trimmed by 4 bases and 1 base, with 11 bases remaining between them. Germline V gene lookup returns CDR1 SGHRS and CDR2 YFSETQ. The CDR3 coding sequence is TGCGCCAGCAGCCTGGTGGAGGGGAACACTGAAGCTTTCTTT. Protein sequence: CASSLVEGNTEAFF.

CDR3 nucleotide sequence: TGTGCCACCAGTGAATTACAGGGGAGAGTGGATACGCAGTATTTT. Translating gives CATSELQGRVDTQYF. The rearrangement links TRBV24-1 to TRBJ2-3; 7 bases are a match to TRBD1. V was pared by 4 bases and J by 6 bases, with 9 bases of the junction left unmatched. The germline CDR1 and CDR2 sequences are KGHDR and SFDVKD. This CDR3 is 15 amino acids long.

V usage is TRBV19 and J usage is TRBJ1-6; 7 bases map to TRBD1. CDR3 length equals 14 residues. The V segment lost 3 bases and the J segment 10 bases; nucleotides outside the gene matches: 6. Germline V gives CDR1 LNHDA, CDR2 SQIVND (reference sequence). The CDR3 nucleotides are TGTGCCAGTAGTATCACAGGGGAGGACTCACCCCTCCACTTT. Encoded protein: CASSITGEDSPLHF.

This clone was detected a few times. This rearrangement joins TRBV28 to TRBJ1-2, with TRBD1 as a possible D gene (6 bases). Germline assignment: CDR1 MDHEN and CDR2 SYDVKM. The V end lost 6 bases, the J end lost 8 bases, and 16 bases lay between the germline ends. The CDR3 extends over 13 amino acids. The CDR3 DNA reads as TGTGCCAGCAGCCTCACAGGGACGAGAGGCTACACCTTC. Its protein product is CASSLTGTRGYTF.

The V gene is TRBV7-9, the J gene TRBJ2-1, with 7 bases fitting TRBD2. J lost 1 base, V lost 4 bases, and 4 bases had no gene match. The CDR3 spans 15 residues. Germline lookup yields CDR1 SEHNR and CDR2 FQNEAQ (reference sequence). The CDR3 bases are TGTGCCAGCAGCTCCCCCGGGGGGTCCTACAATGAGCAGTTCTTC. Translated, it gives CASSSPGGSYNEQFF. Complete variable domain (other parts from reference TRBV7-9 and TRBJ2-1): DTGVSQNPRHKITKRGQNVTFRCDPISEHNRLYWYRQTLGQGPEFLTYFQNEAQLEKSRLLSDRFSAERPKGSFSTLEIQRTEQGDSAMYLCASSSPGGSYNEQFFGPGTRLTVL.

The CDR3 spells CASSLVGARSNQPQHF. CDR3 in DNA: TGTGCCAGCAGCTTAGTGGGGGCTAGATCCAATCAGCCCCAGCATTTT. The chain carries TRBV11-2 and TRBJ1-5; TRBD1 might be the D (6 bases). Germline lookup yields CDR1 SGHAT and CDR2 FQNNGV. Trimming took off 1 base at V and 3 bases at J, with 13 bases between the two ends. This CDR3 region has 16 residues. Together with reference TRBV11-2 and TRBJ1-5, the CDR3 gives the full variable domain: EAGVAQSPRYKIIEKRQSVAFWCNPISGHATLYWYQQILGQGPKLLIQFQNNGVVDDSQLPKDRFSAERLKGVDSTLKIQPAKLEDSAVYLCASSLVGARSNQPQHFGDGTRLSIL.

The genes are TRBV12-3 or TRBV12-4 and TRBJ2-7; D might be TRBD2 (5 bases). The germline V and J ends were trimmed by 6 bases and 3 bases, with 12 bases remaining between them. The CDR3 runs 13 residues. The CDR3 region has the DNA TGTGCCAGCAGAAAAAGTAGCGTCTACGAGCAGTACTTC. Amino acid sequence: CASRKSSVYEQYF.

The J gene is TRBJ2-2, the V gene TRBV3-1 (or the pseudogene TRBV3-2); 8 bases are shared with TRBD2. The germline CDR1 and CDR2 sequences are LGHDT and YNNKEL (reference sequence). The CDR3 is made up of 17 amino acids. Losses at the gene ends were 5 bases for V and 6 bases for J; bases not matched to a gene: 14. The CDR3 region is CASSGQVGREDAGELFF. In DNA, the CDR3 is TGTGCCAGCAGCGGACAAGTAGGGCGGGAGGACGCCGGGGAGCTGTTTTTT.

The chain combines TRBV29-1 with TRBJ1-5; D unclear. The V and J ends lost 0 bases and 5 bases respectively, with 11 bases between them. CDR1 SQVTM and CDR2 ANQGSEA come from the germline V gene. CDR3 size: 14 residues. The CDR3 bases are TGCAGCGTTGAAGATCGGGGTCCCGATCAGCCCCAGCATTTT. Translating gives CSVEDRGPDQPQHF.